What follows is one T cell receptor (beta chain) and its context. In the original analysis: Counts of nucleated cells, estimated from reference gene primer amplification, were obtained. TCRdb's copy holds only in-frame clones and misses some; the assay was immunoSEQ multiplex PCR. V, J and clone size are taken as reported in that table, and D and trimming were inferred from the DNA itself. The sample has 60,000 to 75,000 clones; just over 85% are singletons. This sample stems from a study of blood T cell repertoires in COVID-19. In the study overall: COVID-19 samples, acute and convalescent, were from the United States, Italy and Spain. Sample material is recorded as cDNA or gDNA derived from T cells, B-cell-depleted T cells, or PBMCs.

V gave up 8 bases and J gave up 0 bases; unmatched junction bases: 13. The CDR3 loop spans 17 amino acids. Germline values: CDR1 WNHNN, CDR2 SYGVQD (reference sequence). The chain is built from TRBV10-1 and TRBJ1-5; 7 bases fit TRBD1. Sequencing input: peripheral blood. This clonotype was obtained from a young man with acute or convalescent COVID-19. The CDR3 bases are TGCGCCAGCCGTGGGACAGCCACTTTTTATAGCAATCAGCCCCAGCATTTT. This gives the protein CASRGTATFYSNQPQHF.